Shown below are 32 T cell receptor beta chains from a single sample sequenced in a study of T cell responses to AZD1222 COVID-19 vaccine. The repertoire was sequenced with immunoSEQ multiplex PCR; TCRdb's copy has only in-frame clones and lacks some. The sample lists more than 150,000 clones; roughly 92% were seen once. The sample in question was peripheral blood, obtained on day 0 of AZD1222 vaccination. The origin of the receptors is an adult in good health.

The chain couples TRBV27 to TRBJ1-1, with TRBD1 matching over 7 bases. The CDR3 is 12 amino acids. Germline loops: CDR1 MNHEY, CDR2 SMNVEV (reference sequence). J lost 7 bases, V lost 6 bases, and 5 bases had no gene match. In DNA form, the CDR3 reads TGTGCCAGCAGACGCAGACAGGGTGAAGCTTTCTTT. Its translation is CASRRRQGEAFF.

V usage is TRBV15 and J usage is TRBJ2-5; D not resolved. Germline CDR1 and CDR2: LNHNV and YYDKDF (reference sequence). The CDR3 has 14 amino acids. V was clipped by 1 base and J by 7 bases, with 13 bases between them. CDR3 sequence reads: CATSRGKAEGTQYF. CDR3 DNA: TGTGCCACCAGCAGAGGCAAGGCCGAAGGGACCCAGTACTTC.

The CDR3 sequence: CASSLHGSNQPQHF. The CDR3 nucleotides read TGTGCCAGCAGTTTACACGGCTCCAATCAGCCCCAGCATTTT. V gene TRBV27 combines with J gene TRBJ1-5; D not certain. The ends were cut back, 2 bases at V and 3 bases at J, with 8 bases in the middle. Germline V gives CDR1 MNHEY, CDR2 SMNVEV (reference sequence). The CDR3 runs 14 residues.

The CDR3 sequence is CASSLTGLNTEAFF. The CDR3 bases are TGTGCCAGCAGCTTGACAGGGCTAAACACTGAAGCTTTCTTT. The rearrangement links TRBV5-4 to TRBJ1-1; the D gene is possibly TRBD1 (6 bases). V was cut by 1 base and J by 2 bases, with 9 bases left in between. There are 14 residues in the CDR3. CDR1 and CDR2 (germline): SGHNT, YYREEE (reference sequence).

The chain couples TRBV5-1 to TRBJ1-1; no firm D call. The V and J ends lost 7 bases and 3 bases respectively, with 13 bases between them. There are 13 residues in the CDR3. The germline V gene has CDR1 SGHRS and CDR2 YFSETQ. CDR3 loop: CASSRGRDTEAFF. For the CDR3, the DNA is TGCGCCAGCTCACGCGGGAGGGACACTGAAGCTTTCTTT. Together with reference TRBV5-1 and TRBJ1-1, the CDR3 gives the full variable domain: KAGVTQTPRYLIKTRGQQVTLSCSPISGHRSVSWYQQTPGQGLQFLFEYFSETQRNKGNFPGRFSGRQFSNSRSEMNVSTLELGDSALYLCASSRGRDTEAFFGQGTRLTVV.

This clone was found once. The V gene is TRBV4-1, the J gene TRBJ2-7; D unresolved. This CDR3 region has 15 residues. V lost 0 bases and J 0 bases, leaving 9 bases between the germline ends. Germline V gene sequence: CDR1 MGHRA, CDR2 YSYEKL. CDR3 sequence reads: CASSQDTRSSYEQYF. Written as DNA, the CDR3 is TGCGCCAGCAGCCAAGATACAAGGAGCTCCTACGAGCAGTACTTC.

The rearrangement joins TRBV21-1 to TRBJ2-7; whether TRBD2, the table's D call, matches the DNA was not checked. TRBV21-1 is a known pseudogene. The length of the CDR3 is 15 residues. The CDR3 region has the DNA TGTGCCAGCAGCAAAGACAGGGCGGGAGGCTACGAGCAGTACTTC. Residues: CASSKDRAGGYEQYF.

The rearrangement uses TRBV2 and TRBJ2-1; D unresolved. The CDR3 has 16 amino acids. The V gene's germline CDR1 is SNHLY and CDR2 FYNNEI. V dropped 4 bases and J dropped 4 bases, with 17 bases sitting between them. The CDR3 loop reads CASSAETLNGYNEQFF. For the CDR3, the DNA is TGTGCCAGCAGTGCCGAGACTCTTAATGGATACAATGAGCAGTTCTTC.

This chain links TRBV15 with TRBJ1-1; 9 nucleotides align to TRBD1. The ends lost 1 base at V and 6 bases at J; junction bases unmatched: 0. The CDR3 runs 13 residues. Per germline, CDR1 LNHNV and CDR2 YYDKDF (reference sequence). The CDR3 DNA is TGTGCCACCAGCAGAGGGGACAGGGCTGAAGCTTTCTTT. Its protein is CATSRGDRAEAFF.

This chain links TRBV3-1 (or the pseudogene TRBV3-2) with TRBJ1-1, with D uncertain. V was pared by 1 base and J by 8 bases, with 8 bases between. CDR1 and CDR2 from the germline V gene are LGHDT and YNNKEL (reference sequence). The CDR3 is made up of 12 amino acids. CDR3 bases: TGTGCCAGCAGCCAAGGTGGACGGGAAGCTTTCTTT. Translating it yields CASSQGGREAFF.

This clone was seen once. The chain combines TRBV2 with TRBJ1-1; no firm D call. Germline V gene lookup returns CDR1 SNHLY and CDR2 FYNNEI. CDR3 length: 12 residues. V was shortened by 7 bases and J by 7 bases, with 13 bases between the two germline ends. The CDR3 coding sequence is TGTGCCAGCATTGGGTATTCTGGTGAAGCTTTCTTT. Encoded protein: CASIGYSGEAFF.

This chain uses TRBV30 with TRBJ1-2; D is unclear. CDR3 size: 14 residues. Germline CDR1 reads GTSNPN; CDR2 reads SVGIG (reference sequence). The V end lost 0 bases, the J end lost 4 bases, and 12 bases lay between the germline ends. CDR3 in amino acids: CAWSVLGRPYGYTF. Here the CDR3 DNA reads TGTGCCTGGAGTGTACTGGGCAGACCCTATGGCTACACCTTC.

This clone has only one observation. V usage is TRBV19 and J usage is TRBJ1-1; no reliable D call. The CDR3 spans 13 residues. V shed 7 bases and J shed 0 bases, with 9 bases lying between them. The germline V gene encodes CDR1 LNHDA and CDR2 SQIVND (reference sequence). The chain's CDR3 is CASTITLNTEAFF. CDR3 bases: TGTGCCAGTACTATTACACTGAACACTGAAGCTTTCTTT.

The chain employs TRBV11-3 and TRBJ2-2; no definite D call. This CDR3 comprises 14 residues. Germline V gives CDR1 SGHNT, CDR2 YENEEA. Trimming left V 5 bases short and J 3 bases short, with 10 bases between. The CDR3 DNA reads as TGTGCCAGCAGCCCATCGAGAGACACCGGGGAGCTGTTTTTT. This sequence encodes CASSPSRDTGELFF.

The genes are TRBV7-2 and TRBJ2-3; D perhaps matches TRBD1 (5 bases). From germline, CDR1 is SGHTA and CDR2 FQGNSA. The V and J ends lost 6 bases and 0 bases respectively, with 16 bases between them. The CDR3 is made up of 16 amino acids. The CDR3 region has the DNA TGTGCCAGCAGAGCCAGGGTTTTTAGTAGCACAGATACGCAGTATTTT. It is translated as CASRARVFSSTDTQYF. Variable domain in full (rest from reference TRBV7-2 and TRBJ2-3): GAGVSQSPSNKVTEKGKDVELRCDPISGHTALYWYRQSLGQGLEFLIYFQGNSAPDKSGLPSDRFSAERTGGSVSTLTIQRTQQEDSAVYLCASRARVFSSTDTQYFGPGTRLTVL.

The V gene is TRBV6-5, the J gene TRBJ1-4; D is unclear. CDR3 length equals 13 residues. Germline values: CDR1 MNHEY, CDR2 SVGAGI. Trimming cost V 10 bases and J 8 bases, with 17 bases left between them. The CDR3 is CATSLGGSEKLFF. CDR3 in DNA: TGTGCCACCTCTTTAGGAGGATCCGAAAAACTGTTTTTT.

This sequence joins TRBV6-5 and TRBJ1-1; a weak D match, TRBD1 (5 bases). Trimming took off 6 bases at V and 10 bases at J, with 18 bases between the two ends. CDR1 is MNHEY and CDR2 is SVGAGI in the germline V gene. CDR3 size: 13 residues. The CDR3 nucleotides read TGTGCCAGCAGACCCCTGGGGGAGGGACGAGCTTTCTTT. The encoded protein is CASRPLGEGRAFF.

The chain recombines TRBV12-5 with TRBJ1-2, with 7 bases aligning to TRBD1. The germline CDR1 and CDR2 sequences are LGHNT and FRNRAP. The CDR3 sequence is 11 residues long. Germline trimming cut 5 bases from V and 8 bases from J; bases unmatched to any gene: 2. The DNA of the CDR3 is TGTGCTAGTGGTACAGGGGAGGGCTACACCTTC. Its protein is CASGTGEGYTF.

The chain is built from TRBV6-4 and TRBJ2-1; D is perhaps TRBD2 (5 bases). The V end lost 6 bases, the J end lost 6 bases, and 12 bases lay between the germline ends. The CDR3 is 13 residues long. Germline-derived CDR1 and CDR2 are MRHNA and SNTAGT. CDR3 sequence: CASSPTEGNEQFF. CDR3 nucleotides: TGTGCCAGCAGCCCGACCGAGGGCAATGAGCAGTTCTTC.

Here the CDR3 reads CASSPIQNLNTEAFF. CDR3 nucleotide sequence: TGTGCCAGCAGCCCCATACAGAACCTGAACACTGAAGCTTTCTTT. This chain connects TRBV3-1 (or the pseudogene TRBV3-2) to TRBJ1-1; D ambiguous. CDR1 is LGHDT, CDR2 YNNKEL, per germline (reference sequence). The V end lost 4 bases, the J end lost 0 bases, and 12 bases lay between the germline ends. CDR3 length: 15 amino acids.

The rearrangement links TRBV6-5 to TRBJ2-2; possibly TRBD1 for D (6 bases). Trimming pared 6 bases from V and 0 bases from J, leaving 11 bases between. The germline gives CDR1 MNHEY, CDR2 SVGAGI. The CDR3 has 15 residues. CDR3 in DNA: TGTGCCAGCAGGAAGGGGACAACGAACACCGGGGAGCTGTTTTTT. Protein: CASRKGTTNTGELFF.

This chain joins TRBV29-1 and TRBJ2-1; D unresolved. The germline gives CDR1 SQVTM, CDR2 ANQGSEA. The CDR3 is made up of 9 amino acids. V lost 7 bases and J lost 5, with 3 bases in between. This CDR3 reads CSADNEQFF. CDR3 DNA: TGCAGCGCTGACAATGAGCAGTTCTTC.

V and J are TRBV5-4 and TRBJ2-7, with D perhaps TRBD1 or TRBD2 (5 bases each). The CDR3 spans 14 residues. Germline V gene lookup returns CDR1 SGHNT and CDR2 YYREEE (reference sequence). V was cut by 7 bases and J by 2 bases, with 16 bases left in between. In DNA, the CDR3 is TGTGCCAGCGCTATGGGGGAGTCGCCCTACGAGCAGTACTTC. It codes for CASAMGESPYEQYF.

The chain combines TRBV6-5 with TRBJ1-4, with 7 bases fitting TRBD1. The CDR3 has 14 amino acids. V shed 6 bases and J 4 bases; nucleotides not matched to a gene: 5. From germline, CDR1 is MNHEY and CDR2 SVGAGI. CDR3 amino acids: CASSRDRNNEKLFF. In DNA form, the CDR3 reads TGTGCCAGCAGCCGGGACAGAAATAATGAAAAACTGTTTTTT.

V and J are TRBV27 and TRBJ1-6; D is uncertain. V was clipped by 3 bases and J by 7 bases, with 10 bases between them. CDR3 length equals 14 residues. Germline-derived CDR1 and CDR2 are MNHEY and SMNVEV (reference sequence). As DNA, the CDR3 is TGTGCCAGCAGTTTTATAGCTCGGAATTCACCCCTCCACTTT. It is translated as CASSFIARNSPLHF.

V is TRBV6-5 and J is TRBJ1-1, with a weak D call TRBD1 (5 bases). The germline V gene encodes CDR1 MNHEY and CDR2 SVGAGI. Between the trimmed V and J ends, which lost 7 bases and 6 bases, there was a span of 15 bases. The CDR3 has 13 amino acids. The chain's CDR3 is CASTGPEGAEAFF. CDR3 sequence (DNA): TGTGCCAGCACCGGGCCTGAAGGGGCTGAAGCTTTCTTT.

The chain recombines TRBV2 with TRBJ2-1, with 10 bases that match TRBD2. Germline V CDR1 and CDR2: SNHLY, FYNNEI. CDR3 size: 15 residues. J was trimmed by 8 bases and V by 1 base; bases with no gene match: 5. The CDR3 region is CASSEGLAGDDEQFF. The CDR3 coding sequence is TGTGCCAGCAGTGAAGGGCTAGCGGGAGACGATGAGCAGTTCTTC.

The chain uses TRBV7-9 and TRBJ1-3; D is uncertain. The CDR3 consists of 17 residues. CDR1 and CDR2 from the germline V gene are SEHNR and FQNEAQ (reference sequence). V shed 6 bases and J shed 3 bases, with 21 bases lying between them. CDR3 in DNA: TGTGCCAGCAGTTTCCGCAGGTCCGATCGGTTTGGAAACACCATATATTTT. Its protein product is CASSFRRSDRFGNTIYF.

The chain employs TRBV5-1 and TRBJ1-1; D perhaps matches TRBD1 (5 bases). V was shortened by 5 bases and J by 8 bases, with 13 bases between the two germline ends. Germline CDR1 SGHRS, CDR2 YFSETQ. This CDR3 contains 12 residues. The chain's CDR3 is CASSGGRNEAFF. The CDR3 DNA is TGCGCCAGCAGTGGGGGACGAAACGAAGCTTTCTTT.

In its sample, this clone was seen once. V is TRBV5-4 and J is TRBJ2-3; D gene ambiguous. There are 13 residues in the CDR3. Per germline, CDR1 SGHNT and CDR2 YYREEE (reference sequence). Trimming shortened V by 4 bases and J by 7 bases, and 13 bases separated the two germline ends. CDR3 DNA: TGTGCCAGCAGCCCCCCGGAGTCGAATACGCAGTATTTT. Protein product: CASSPPESNTQYF.

The CDR3 loop reads CASSLYGGLWEGYTF. The CDR3 DNA reads as TGTGCCAGCAGCTTATATGGCGGACTTTGGGAAGGCTACACCTTC. The chain links TRBV7-3 to TRBJ1-2; D gene ambiguous. The CDR3 extends over 15 amino acids. Germline V gives CDR1 SGHTA, CDR2 FQGTGA. With 2 bases removed from V and 8 bases from J, the gap between germline ends came to 18 bases.

This clone has just one count. The gene calls are TRBV20-1 and TRBJ2-1; perhaps TRBD2 as D (6 bases). Trimming shortened V by 3 bases and J by 8 bases, and 20 bases separated the two germline ends. CDR3 length equals 15 residues. Germline CDR1 is DFQATT and CDR2 is SNEGSKA (reference sequence). CDR3 amino acids: CSASLLATLRHEQFF. In DNA, the CDR3 is TGCAGTGCTAGTCTCCTAGCGACCCTTCGTCATGAGCAGTTCTTC.